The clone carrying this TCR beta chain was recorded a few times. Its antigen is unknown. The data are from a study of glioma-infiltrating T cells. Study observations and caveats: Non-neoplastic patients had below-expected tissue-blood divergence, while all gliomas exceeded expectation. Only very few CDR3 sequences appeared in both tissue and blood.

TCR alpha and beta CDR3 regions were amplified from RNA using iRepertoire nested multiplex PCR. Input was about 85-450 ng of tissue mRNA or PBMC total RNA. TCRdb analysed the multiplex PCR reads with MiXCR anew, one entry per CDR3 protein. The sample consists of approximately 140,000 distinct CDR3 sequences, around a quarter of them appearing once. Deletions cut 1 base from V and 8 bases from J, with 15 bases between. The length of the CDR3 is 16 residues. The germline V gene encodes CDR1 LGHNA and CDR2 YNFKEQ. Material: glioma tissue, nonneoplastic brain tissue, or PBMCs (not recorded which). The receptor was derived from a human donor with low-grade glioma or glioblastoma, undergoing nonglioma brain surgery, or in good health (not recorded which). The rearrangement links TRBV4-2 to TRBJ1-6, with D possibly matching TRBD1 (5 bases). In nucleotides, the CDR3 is TGTGCCAGCAGCCAAGCTCTCTTCCAGGGCCATTCACCCCTCCACTTT. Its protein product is CASSQALFQGHSPLHF.